The 11 T cell receptor beta chains below come from one sample, sequenced in a study of T-cell reconstitution after alpha-beta-depleted transplantation in children. Unique molecular identifiers featured in how the TCRbeta library was prepared. TCRdb processed the PCR reads anew with MiXCR; each CDR3 protein has one entry. Of 150,000 to 200,000 distinct CDR3 sequences in the sample, over 8.5% are singletons; the top ten hold roughly 13%. The sample in question was PBMCs, obtained before TCRalphabeta/CD19-depleted stem cell transplant. The receptors shown here come from a boy aged 2 to 10 with acute myeloid leukemia, due to receive a stem cell transplant.

This clonotype was recorded at least ten times. V usage is TRBV6-1 and J usage is TRBJ2-1, with D possibly TRBD1 on 6 matching bases. V was trimmed by 2 bases and J by 6 bases, leaving 8 bases between them. CDR1 is MNHNS, CDR2 SASEGT, per germline. The CDR3 contains 13 residues. CDR3 amino acids: CASSESRGNEQFF. The CDR3 DNA follows: TGTGCCAGCAGTGAAAGCAGGGGCAATGAGCAGTTCTTC.

This clonotype has ten or more counts. The chain is built from TRBV6-1 and TRBJ2-1; 8 bases are shared with TRBD2. Germline V gives CDR1 MNHNS, CDR2 SASEGT. With 7 bases clipped from V and 6 bases from J, the junction kept 8 bases outside the gene matches. The CDR3 spans 14 residues. The CDR3 here is CASTSGLARNEQFF. The DNA for the CDR3 is TGTGCCAGCACGAGCGGACTAGCTCGCAATGAGCAGTTCTTC.

This clonotype was picked up many times. The V call is TRBV5-6, the J call TRBJ2-1, with 7 bases aligning to TRBD1. Germline CDR1 reads SGHDT; CDR2 reads YYEEEE. Germline trimming cut 2 bases from V and 3 bases from J; bases unmatched to any gene: 2. The CDR3 totals 14 residues. CDR3 protein: CASSFPGGYNEQFF. In DNA form, the CDR3 reads TGTGCCAGCAGCTTCCCAGGGGGCTACAATGAGCAGTTCTTC.

At least ten counts were recorded for this clonotype. The rearrangement links TRBV29-1 to TRBJ1-2; D remains ambiguous. Germline V gene data show CDR1 as SQVTM and CDR2 as ANQGSEA. The CDR3 runs to 15 residues. Trimming stripped 5 bases from V and 0 bases from J, with 16 bases between. The CDR3 loop is CSVRRDGEPNYGYTF. The CDR3, as DNA: TGCAGCGTTAGAAGGGATGGAGAACCTAACTATGGCTACACCTTC.

This clonotype was counted many times. The gene calls are TRBV20-1 and TRBJ2-3, with TRBD2 matching 11 bases. The J segment lost 0 bases and the V segment lost 0 bases, leaving 5 bases of the junction unmatched. The CDR3 is made up of 17 amino acids. Germline V gene lookup returns CDR1 DFQATT and CDR2 SNEGSKA (reference sequence). CDR3 region: CSARDSGTSGSTDTQYF. CDR3 bases: TGCAGTGCTAGAGATTCGGGGACTAGCGGTAGCACAGATACGCAGTATTTT.

A word on this clonotype: This may arise from a read error, as a much more abundant clone is one base away. The rearrangement links TRBV7-2 to TRBJ1-5; D perhaps matches TRBD1 (5 bases). This CDR3 spans 13 amino acids. Per the germline V gene, CDR1 is SGHTA and CDR2 is FQGNSA. The CDR3 spells CVSSLVGDQPQHF. CDR3 bases: TGTGTCAGCAGCTTAGTGGGGGATCAGCCCCAGCATTTT.

This clonotype was counted many times. The CDR3 DNA reads TGTGCCAGCAGCTTAGATTTCCTAGCGGGTTCCACAGATACGCAGTATTTT. It encodes CASSLDFLAGSTDTQYF. The chain employs TRBV11-2 and TRBJ2-3; 8 bases line up with TRBD2. CDR3 length: 17 residues. Germline lookup yields CDR1 SGHAT and CDR2 FQNNGV. Germline trimming cut 0 bases from V and 2 bases from J; bases unmatched to any gene: 7.

This clonotype was seen ten or more times. This rearrangement joins TRBV7-9 to TRBJ2-1, with 9 bases lining up with TRBD2. Germline V gives CDR1 SEHNR, CDR2 FQNEAQ (reference sequence). This CDR3 has 16 residues. The V and J ends lost 4 bases and 7 bases, in that order; junction bases with no gene match: 11. In DNA form, the CDR3 reads TGTGCCAGCAGCTCTTACTCGGGACTAGCAGTGAATGAGCAGTTCTTC. Translated: CASSSYSGLAVNEQFF.

This clonotype appeared many times. Here the CDR3 reads CASSPGTGGKEQYF. The CDR3 DNA reads as TGTGCCAGCTCACCCGGGACAGGGGGAAAGGAGCAGTACTTC. The V and J genes are TRBV18 and TRBJ2-7; 11 nucleotides align to TRBD1. Germline V lookup: CDR1 KGHSH, CDR2 LQKENI. After removal of 3 bases from V and 7 bases from J, the junction contained 5 bases not matched to a gene. This CDR3 spans 14 amino acids.

The sample holds a few counts of this clonotype. The chain is built from TRBV20-1 and TRBJ1-2; no definite D call. Trimming shortened V by 6 bases and J by 5 bases, and 16 bases separated the two germline ends. Germline V gene sequence: CDR1 DFQATT, CDR2 SNEGSKA (reference sequence). The CDR3 is made up of 13 amino acids. CDR3 region: CSANLNMGYGYTF. CDR3 sequence (DNA): TGCAGTGCCAACTTAAATATGGGGTATGGCTACACCTTC.

On this clonotype: With a much larger clone just one base away, this may be a read error. The V and J genes are TRBV7-9 and TRBJ2-1, with D possibly matching TRBD2 (5 bases). The CDR3 extends over 13 amino acids. CDR1 and CDR2 (germline): SEHNR, FQNEAQ (reference sequence). The germline V and J ends were trimmed by 3 bases and 8 bases, with 11 bases remaining between them. CDR3 DNA: TGTGCCAGCAGCTTGAGGGATAGCTATGAGCAGTTCTTC. Encoded protein: CASSLRDSYEQFF.